Sequencing of this T cell receptor (beta chain) was carried out in a study of CD8+ T cells in alopecia areata (dated by TCRdb to the late 2010s). About the investigation overall: Treated patients were enrolled in an open-label pilot trial of oral tofacitinib, 5 to 10 mg twice daily, for moderate-to-severe alopecia areata. Tofacitinib was administered for 6 to 18 months, and 6 months of follow-up off drug were then conducted to assess delayed response and recurrence. The study used high-throughput TCRbeta sequencing to examine T cell clonal expansion in alopecia areata, in both the C3H/HeJ mouse model and human patients. Human TCRbeta sequencing covered scalp tissue and sorted CD4+ and CD8+ peripheral blood T cells from patchy and totalis/universalis alopecia areata patients and healthy controls. Tofacitinib-treated patients had biopsies at baseline and at 4 and 24 weeks of treatment, with a later scalp biopsy in several patients. Clonality in the scalp was compared among normal scalp (n=4), patchy alopecia areata scalp (n=8), and alopecia totalis/universalis scalp (n=8). The RNA source kit depended on sample type: the PAXgene miRNA kit for fixed scalp, the miRNeasy kit for PBMCs, and the RNeasy kit for mouse skin. TCRbeta CDR3 regions were amplified by immunoSEQ multiplex PCR with 35 Vbeta forward and 13 Jbeta reverse primers. The investigation overall reported the following: Compared with normal scalp, lesional scalp had higher clonality and more expanded CD8+ clones, particularly in alopecia totalis/universalis, a pattern that suggests antigenic drive. Compared with mice, TCR sequences shared between patients were less clear, possibly partly because of HLA diversity across the patient population. Unlike mouse skin, which is dominated by gammadelta T cells, normal human skin has resident alphabeta T cells that are also sequenced, and this complicates analysis of the scalp TCR repertoire.

From the cysteine up to the phenylalanine, the CDR3 has a length of 14 residues. Just the 42-base CDR3 DNA is kept, in frame starting at base 1. Via the germline V gene, CDR1 is LGHNT and CDR2 FRNRAP. After removal of 6 bases from V and 10 bases from J, the junction retains 9 bases not matched to a gene. This clone appeared a few times. Its antigen is currently not known. Base quality data are lacking; no much larger clone is found one base away. The intended sense of this specimen's time point label: baseline before oral tofacitinib. Lesional scalp punch biopsies and peripheral blood were collected from alopecia areata patients. PBMCs were isolated by density centrifugation and stained for CD3, CD4 and CD8, after which CD4+ and CD8+ T cells were sorted on a FACSAria. Libraries were made using the immunoSEQ multiplex PCR assay. RNA was extracted from all samples and reverse transcribed into cDNA, which served as template for TCR sequencing. SuperScript III was used to make first-strand cDNA, primed with a 2:1 mix of oligo-dT and random hexamers. A synthetic immune receptor repertoire was used to gauge amplification bias, and whatever bias remained was removed computationally. For the original study's pipeline: After raw reads were preprocessed to remove errors, the CDR3 was defined following IMGT conventions as running from the conserved cysteine to phenylalanine. To get clonality, Shannon entropy was normalized by log2 of the number of productive unique TCRs and the result was subtracted from 1. Whether each scalp clone was CD4 or CD8 was inferred by checking scalp TCRbeta sequences against the CD4 and CD8 repertoires from sorted blood. TCRdb retrieved this table from immuneACCESS and kept in-frame rearrangements only. Not all clones are present; in checked studies, unresolved V genes account for under half, and no reason is known for the remainder. V and J calls and clone size follow that table, whereas D and trimming were derived from the DNA. A total of some 180,000 clones appear in this sample, over 55% of them only once. In total, the top ten clones hold around 1.6% of the sample.

Sequenced here: CD4+ T cells sorted from blood, sampled at week 0. This sequence uses TRBV12-5 and TRBJ1-6; a stretch of 7 junction bases matches TRBD1. The sequence was obtained from a human donor with alopecia areata. The CDR3 has the sequence CASGQTGRGSPLHF. The nucleotides are TGTGCTAGTGGCCAGACAGGGCGAGGGTCACCCCTCCACTTT.